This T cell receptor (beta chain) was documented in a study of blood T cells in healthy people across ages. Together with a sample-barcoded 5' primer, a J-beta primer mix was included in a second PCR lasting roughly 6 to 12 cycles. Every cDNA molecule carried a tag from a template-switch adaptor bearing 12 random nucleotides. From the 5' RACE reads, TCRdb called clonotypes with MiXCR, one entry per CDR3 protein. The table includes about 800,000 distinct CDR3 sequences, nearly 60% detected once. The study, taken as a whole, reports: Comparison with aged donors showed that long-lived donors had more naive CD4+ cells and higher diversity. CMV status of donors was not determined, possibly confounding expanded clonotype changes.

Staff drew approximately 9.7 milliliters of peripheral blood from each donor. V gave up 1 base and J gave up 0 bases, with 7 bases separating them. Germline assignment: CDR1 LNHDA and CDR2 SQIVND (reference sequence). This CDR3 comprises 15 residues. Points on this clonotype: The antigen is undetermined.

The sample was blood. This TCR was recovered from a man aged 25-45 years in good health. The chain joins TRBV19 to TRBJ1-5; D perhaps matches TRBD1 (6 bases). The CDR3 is CASSIAGASNQPQHF. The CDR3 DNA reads TGTGCCAGTAGTATAGCAGGGGCTAGCAATCAGCCCCAGCATTTT. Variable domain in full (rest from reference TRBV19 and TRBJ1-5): DGGITQSPKYLFRKEGQNVTLSCEQNLNHDAMYWYRQDPGQGLRLIYYSQIVNDFQKGDIAEGYSVSREKKESFPLTVTSAQKNPTAFYLCASSIAGASNQPQHFGDGTRLSIL.